One sample yielded the 22 T cell receptor beta chains listed below, sequenced in a study of beta chain features in type 1 diabetes (dated 2018 in TCRdb). Library construction relied on the immunoSEQ multiplex PCR assay. The entire amount of isolated RNA was reverse transcribed using the High Capacity cDNA Reverse Transcription Kit, so the sequenced TCRB transcripts were expressed ones. Sourced from immuneACCESS, this table was stored by TCRdb with only in-frame sequences that have V and J called. A share of the clones is absent; for the studies checked, an unresolved V gene accounts for under half, and the remainder has no known explanation. Within this sample are fewer than 250,000 clones, with 13% to 15% of them counted one time only. Approximately 0.024% of the sample rests with the top ten. Material: naive CD4+ T cells from blood. The cell subset or site label on this specimen signifies: true naive CD4+ T cells. These receptors were taken from a woman aged 40 to 50 in good health.

This clone has more than one count but fewer than ten. The genes are TRBV7-2 and TRBJ1-2, with D perhaps matching TRBD1 (6 bases). This CDR3 region has 15 residues. Germline V gene data show CDR1 as SGHTA and CDR2 as FQGNSA. V was shortened by 1 base and J by 7 bases, with 16 bases between the two germline ends. CDR3 nucleotides: TGTGCCAGCAGCTTAGTCAGGGGTTTTGGGGGTGGCTACACCTTC. It is translated as CASSLVRGFGGGYTF.

A few counts support this clone. The chain links TRBV28 to TRBJ1-2, with D perhaps TRBD1 (6 bases). CDR1 is MDHEN and CDR2 is SYDVKM in the germline V gene. V was shortened by 5 bases and J by 4 bases, with 14 bases between the two germline ends. CDR3 length equals 14 residues. The CDR3 protein is CASSRRQAAYGYTF. In DNA, the CDR3 is TGTGCCAGCAGTCGAAGACAGGCGGCCTATGGCTACACCTTC.

The chain joins TRBV5-1 to TRBJ2-7; 9 bases match TRBD2. The junction had 6 bases not matched to a gene; V was cut back by 4 bases and J by 4 bases. This CDR3 is 14 amino acids long. Germline V CDR1 and CDR2: SGHRS, YFSETQ. In nucleotides, the CDR3 is TGCGCCAGCAGCCCCGGGACTAGCAGATACGAGCAGTACTTC. Translating it yields CASSPGTSRYEQYF. Variable domain in full (rest from reference TRBV5-1 and TRBJ2-7): KAGVTQTPRYLIKTRGQQVTLSCSPISGHRSVSWYQQTPGQGLQFLFEYFSETQRNKGNFPGRFSGRQFSNSRSEMNVSTLELGDSALYLCASSPGTSRYEQYFGPGTRLTVT.

This clone has more than one count but fewer than ten. The chain couples TRBV5-1 to TRBJ2-1; possibly TRBD2 for D (6 bases). The CDR3 runs 16 residues. V gave up 4 bases and J gave up 8 bases, with 22 bases separating them. In germline, CDR1 is SGHRS, CDR2 YFSETQ. CDR3 in amino acids: CASSPQGAGPGDEQFF. In nucleotides, the CDR3 is TGCGCCAGCAGCCCCCAAGGGGCGGGGCCCGGAGATGAGCAGTTCTTC. The complete variable domain, with remaining parts taken from reference TRBV5-1 and TRBJ2-1, reads KAGVTQTPRYLIKTRGQQVTLSCSPISGHRSVSWYQQTPGQGLQFLFEYFSETQRNKGNFPGRFSGRQFSNSRSEMNVSTLELGDSALYLCASSPQGAGPGDEQFFGPGTRLTVL.

The chain uses TRBV19 and TRBJ2-7; 8 bases agree with TRBD1. This CDR3 spans 15 amino acids. Looked up from germline, CDR1 is LNHDA and CDR2 is SQIVND (reference sequence). The V segment lost 7 bases and the J segment 0 bases; nucleotides outside the gene matches: 8. This chain's CDR3 is CASTEDRDNSYEQYF. The CDR3 nucleotides are TGTGCCAGTACAGAGGACAGGGATAACTCCTACGAGCAGTACTTC.

This clone was counted a few times. V usage is TRBV19 and J usage is TRBJ2-1; 10 nucleotides match TRBD2. Germline CDR1 reads LNHDA; CDR2 reads SQIVND (reference sequence). V trimming: 9 bases; J trimming: 4 bases; junction bases outside the gene matches: 12. There are 16 residues in the CDR3. The CDR3 nucleotides are TGTGCCAGGGAAACGAGTGAGCGGGGGGGTTACAATGAGCAGTTCTTC. Its translation is CARETSERGGYNEQFF.

This clone was seen more than once but under ten times. The rearrangement uses TRBV4-3 and TRBJ1-4; D remains ambiguous. The germline V and J ends were trimmed by 0 bases and 1 base, with 9 bases remaining between them. Germline V lookup: CDR1 LGHNA, CDR2 YSLEER. There are 16 residues in the CDR3. The CDR3 DNA reads as TGCGCCAGCAGCCAAGATGGCGGAGTAACTAATGAAAAACTGTTTTTT. This codes for CASSQDGGVTNEKLFF.

This clone was found a few times. The same CDR3 can be traced to other DNA sequences in this sample. The gene calls are TRBV18 and TRBJ1-5; TRBD1 matches at 10 bases. The germline V gene has CDR1 KGHSH and CDR2 LQKENI. The V and J ends lost 6 bases and 2 bases, in that order; junction bases with no gene match: 4. The CDR3 runs to 15 residues. The CDR3 loop reads CASSPGTGGNQPQHF. CDR3 nucleotides: TGTGCCAGCTCCCCCGGGACAGGGGGCAATCAGCCCCAGCATTTT.

This clone came up a few times. The gene calls are TRBV7-2 and TRBJ2-1, with a weak D call TRBD2 (6 bases). The CDR3 consists of 14 residues. CDR1 is SGHTA, CDR2 FQGNSA, per germline. The V end was cut by 5 bases, the J end by 4 bases, with 12 bases between. The CDR3 DNA sequence: TGTGCCAGCAGCCCGGACTACTATTACAATGAGCAGTTCTTC. Protein sequence: CASSPDYYYNEQFF.

This chain links TRBV2 with TRBJ2-5; 7 bases are shared with TRBD1. CDR1 and CDR2 from the germline V gene are SNHLY and FYNNEI. The trim removed 3 bases at V and 7 bases at J, leaving 11 bases unmatched. The CDR3 extends over 15 amino acids. CDR3 in amino acids: CASSDLTGTAGTQYF. Written as DNA, the CDR3 is TGTGCCAGCAGTGACTTAACCGGGACAGCAGGGACCCAGTACTTC. Together with reference TRBV2 and TRBJ2-5, the CDR3 gives the full variable domain: EPEVTQTPSHQVTQMGQEVILRCVPISNHLYFYWYRQILGQKVEFLVSFYNNEISEKSEIFDDQFSVERPDGSNFTLKIRSTKLEDSAMYFCASSDLTGTAGTQYFGPGTRLLVL.

V and J are TRBV11-2 and TRBJ1-2; D is unresolved. Looked up from germline, CDR1 is SGHAT and CDR2 is FQNNGV. The CDR3 extends over 15 amino acids. V lost 1 base to trimming and J lost 2 bases, with 11 bases between them. The CDR3 loop reads CASSLGGIQNYGYTF. CDR3 DNA: TGTGCCAGCAGCTTAGGAGGAATCCAGAACTATGGCTACACCTTC.

The chain recombines TRBV12-5 with TRBJ2-5; 10 bases align to TRBD2. Germline V gene data show CDR1 as LGHNT and CDR2 as FRNRAP. The CDR3 covers 14 residues. V shed 5 bases, J shed 4 bases, and the junction held 4 bases outside the gene matches. The CDR3 DNA reads as TGTGCTAGTGGTCTAAGCGGGGGGGTAGAGACCCAGTACTTC. This gives the protein CASGLSGGVETQYF.

The count of this clone is one. The chain combines TRBV7-9 with TRBJ2-5; D is possibly TRBD2 (5 bases). There are 16 residues in the CDR3. Germline V lookup: CDR1 SEHNR, CDR2 FQNEAQ (reference sequence). The V end was cut by 1 base, the J end by 2 bases, with 14 bases between. The CDR3 region is CASSLEGSQRQETQYF. DNA for the CDR3: TGTGCCAGCAGCTTAGAGGGCAGCCAGCGGCAAGAGACCCAGTACTTC.

This clone was detected only a few times. The chain recombines TRBV7-9 with TRBJ2-5; TRBD1 matches at 9 bases. The V segment lost 3 bases and the J segment 5 bases; nucleotides outside the gene matches: 7. CDR3 length: 15 amino acids. Germline-derived CDR1 and CDR2 are SEHNR and FQNEAQ (reference sequence). Here the CDR3 DNA reads TGTGCCAGCAGCTTTGGACAGGGGTTAGCTGAGACCCAGTACTTC. Its protein product is CASSFGQGLAETQYF.

The rearrangement links TRBV4-1 to TRBJ2-3; TRBD2 matches at 7 bases. Trimming cost V 4 bases and J 2 bases; bases outside gene matches: 9. Germline V CDR1 and CDR2: MGHRA, YSYEKL. The CDR3 is 16 amino acids. The CDR3 protein is CASSLRGGVYTDTQYF. The CDR3, as DNA: TGCGCCAGCAGCCTCCGTGGGGGGGTTTACACAGATACGCAGTATTTT.

This chain uses TRBV19 with TRBJ2-1, with 10 bases that match TRBD2. CDR1 and CDR2 from the germline V gene are LNHDA and SQIVND (reference sequence). The CDR3 extends over 17 amino acids. Trimming took 4 bases from V and 5 from J; bases not matched to a gene: 11. The CDR3 here is CASSNERGGRANNEQFF. For the CDR3, the DNA is TGTGCCAGTAGTAACGAGCGGGGGGGCCGGGCGAACAATGAGCAGTTCTTC.

This clone occurred a few times. The rearrangement links TRBV4-1 to TRBJ2-6, with D hard to call. V was shortened by 0 bases and J by 0 bases, with 9 bases between the two germline ends. CDR1 is MGHRA, CDR2 YSYEKL, per germline. The CDR3 sequence is 17 residues long. CDR3 coding DNA: TGCGCCAGCAGCCAAGACAGGTCTATCTCTGGGGCCAACGTCCTGACTTTC. Its protein is CASSQDRSISGANVLTF.

This clone was counted only a few times. The chain recombines TRBV11-2 with TRBJ2-6; D ambiguous. CDR1 is SGHAT and CDR2 is FQNNGV in the germline V gene. The CDR3 length is 16 residues. The V end was cut by 0 bases, the J end by 0 bases, with 6 bases between. The CDR3 here is CASSLDSSSGANVLTF. CDR3 nucleotides: TGTGCCAGCAGCTTAGACTCGAGCTCTGGGGCCAACGTCCTGACTTTC.

This chain uses TRBV7-2 with TRBJ1-2; 10 positions agree with TRBD1. CDR1 SGHTA and CDR2 FQGNSA come from the germline V gene. CDR3 size: 16 residues. The trim removed 5 bases at V and 4 bases at J, leaving 10 bases unmatched. The CDR3 DNA sequence: TGTGCCAGCAGCAGACAGGGGGCGAGCGCAGTCTATGGCTACACCTTC. Translated: CASSRQGASAVYGYTF.

This clone has only one observation. V gene TRBV6-6 combines with J gene TRBJ2-7, with D hard to call. V lost 5 bases, J lost 2 bases, and 10 bases lay in between. The germline V gene encodes CDR1 MNHNY and CDR2 SVGAGI (reference sequence). This CDR3 is built from 13 residues. Here the CDR3 DNA reads TGTGCCAGCAGTCAACTGGCGGCCTACGAGCAGTACTTC. Translating it yields CASSQLAAYEQYF.

V is TRBV11-2 and J is TRBJ2-6; D is possibly TRBD2 (5 bases). With 5 bases removed from V and 0 bases from J, the gap between germline ends came to 11 bases. Germline V gene sequence: CDR1 SGHAT, CDR2 FQNNGV. The CDR3 has 16 amino acids. CDR3 in DNA: TGTGCCAGCAGCCACCTGGGGAGCTCTGGGGCCAACGTCCTGACTTTC. Translation: CASSHLGSSGANVLTF.

The CDR3 bases are TGTGCCAACGCCCCCCGGACTAGCGGGGGGGCGACAGATACGCAGTATTTT. This sequence encodes CANAPRTSGGATDTQYF. The chain carries TRBV7-9 and TRBJ2-3; the match to TRBD2 covers 15 bases. Germline CDR1 is SEHNR and CDR2 is FQNEAQ (reference sequence). Trimming took 10 bases from V and 3 from J; bases not matched to a gene: 11. The CDR3 covers 17 residues.